This T cell receptor beta chain originates from a study of cytomegalovirus exposure and HLA in healthy donors. For this clone: One end of the junction fails to match germline, which may point to a read error.

Donors were ostensibly healthy at sampling, although undocumented immune exposures were probable. The PCR contained 60 Vbeta and 13 Jbeta primers. Measured with immunoSEQ multiplex PCR; TCRdb has only the in-frame clones, and not every one. Found here are about 77,000 clones; the top ten clones hold roughly 15%. CDR3 length: 12 residues. From germline, CDR1 is MNHNS and CDR2 SASEGT. The sequenced material came from PBMCs. The source is a man aged 50 to 60 in good health and CMV-seropositive. The chain couples TRBV6-1 to TRBJ1-3, with D unresolved. The DNA of the CDR3 is TGTGCCAGCAGTGAAGTGGGCCCAACGGTGCATTTT. Residues: CASSEVGPTVHF.